This section outlines one T cell receptor beta chain sequence together with its context. This specimen comes from a study of control samples from healthy donors and cancer patients. TCRdb's table, derived via immunoSEQ multiplex PCR, lists solely in-frame clones and lacks some. The sample contains around 170,000 clones, 70% to 90% of which appear only once. The receptor was isolated from a woman in her twenties or thirties in good health. Sample: blood.

CDR3 nucleotides: TGTGCCATCAGAGAAGTGGACACCATATATTTT. Its translation: CAIREVDTIYF. This chain connects TRBV10-3 to TRBJ1-3; no definite D call. V gave up 6 bases and J gave up 8 bases, with 8 bases separating them. The CDR3 length is 11 residues. The germline gives CDR1 ENHRY, CDR2 SYGVKD.